This is a list of T cell receptor beta chains from one sample in a study of CD8+CD57+ T cells in acquired aplastic anemia. Each CDR3 protein is one row after TCRdb ran MiXCR on the reads. Seen here are 250,000 to 300,000 distinct CDR3 sequences, 50% to 70% observed once, and the top ten hold less than 9.5%. Sequencing was performed on sorted CD4+, CD8+, or CD8+CD57+ T cells (not recorded which) from PBMCs. These receptors were taken from a human donor with severe aplastic anemia or a healthy control (not recorded which). The CDR3 runs from the conserved cysteine through the conserved F or W.

v_call,j_call,cdr3_aa
TRBV10-3,TRBJ1-2,CAISESGEGYTF
TRBV11-2,TRBJ2-2,CASSLGRDSRELFF
TRBV7-9,TRBJ1-5,CGSSLAGANQPQHF
TRBV11-3,TRBJ1-3,CASSLSARVSGNTIYF
TRBV7-6,TRBJ1-1,CASSLGDRAEAFF
TRBV24-1,TRBJ2-1,CATSDRDFVTYNEQFF
TRBV7-2,TRBJ2-5,CASSLGRRLAGGREETQYF
TRBV2,TRBJ2-6,CASSSSGSGANVLTF
TRBV7-2,TRBJ2-5,CASSSALAGDGTQYF
TRBV7-2,TRBJ1-2,CASSEQGLRANGYTF
TRBV15,TRBJ1-5,CATGEWGSNQPQHF
TRBV19,TRBJ2-7,CASSIRQLYEQYF
TRBV20-1,TRBJ1-5,CSARASGDQPQHF
TRBV19,TRBJ1-5,CASSPRASNQPQHF
TRBV7-8,TRBJ2-1,CASSPPWSSGANNEQFF
TRBV13,TRBJ1-1,CASSHKLGGTEAFF
TRBV19,TRBJ1-3,CASRVSSGNTIYF
TRBV7-9,TRBJ2-7,CASSLAAGNSYEQYF
TRBV9,TRBJ2-7,CASSVTGEVIDEQYF
TRBV2,TRBJ2-7,CASSFGTPNYEQYF
TRBV20-1,TRBJ1-6,CSARSTGYNSPLHF
TRBV7-3,TRBJ2-1,CASSSDRGHEQFF
TRBV9,TRBJ2-2,CASSVVGEEAGELFF
TRBV7-2,TRBJ2-5,CASTSGQGWGGETQYF
TRBV10-1,TRBJ1-6,CASSESQTGPSSPLHF
TRBV2,TRBJ1-2,CASTGLRTRGYTF
TRBV2,TRBJ2-7,CASSEGRLSYEQYF
TRBV12-3/TRBV12-4,TRBJ1-5,CASSPGQGANQPQHF
TRBV20-1,TRBJ2-5,CSALPDRRGGRETQYF
TRBV12-3/TRBV12-4,TRBJ1-3,CASSLAPQVILSGNTIYF